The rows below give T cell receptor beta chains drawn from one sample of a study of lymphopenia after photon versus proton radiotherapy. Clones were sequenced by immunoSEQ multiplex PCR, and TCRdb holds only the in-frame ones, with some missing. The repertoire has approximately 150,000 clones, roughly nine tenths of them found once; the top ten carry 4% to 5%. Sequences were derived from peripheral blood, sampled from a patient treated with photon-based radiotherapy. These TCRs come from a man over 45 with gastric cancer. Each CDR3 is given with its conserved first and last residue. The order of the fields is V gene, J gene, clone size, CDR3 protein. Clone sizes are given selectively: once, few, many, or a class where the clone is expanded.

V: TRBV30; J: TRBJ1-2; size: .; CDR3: CAWSRGARHYGYTF
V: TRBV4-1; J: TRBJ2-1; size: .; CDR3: CASSPFGRTWEQFF
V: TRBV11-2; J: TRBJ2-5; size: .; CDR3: CASSPHSGTQYF
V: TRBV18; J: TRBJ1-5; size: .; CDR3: CASSPGGTNQPQHF
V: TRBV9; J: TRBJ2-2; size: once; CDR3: CASSVEQAVNTGELFF
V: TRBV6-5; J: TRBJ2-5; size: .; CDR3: CASSYSKRFPRETQYF
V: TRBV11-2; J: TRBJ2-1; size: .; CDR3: CASSAGTSGRAYNEQFF
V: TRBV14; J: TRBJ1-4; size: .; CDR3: CASSQGPRSASNEKLFF
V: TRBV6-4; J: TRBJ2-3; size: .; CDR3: CASSPGLAGRDTQYF
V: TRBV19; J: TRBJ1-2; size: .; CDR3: CASSIDRTARGYTF
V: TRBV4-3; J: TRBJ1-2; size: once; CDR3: CASSQDQNIGGYTF
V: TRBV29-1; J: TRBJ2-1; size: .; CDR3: CSVLGTGSSYNEQFF
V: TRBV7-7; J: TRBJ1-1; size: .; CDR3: CASSLGGTNTEAFF
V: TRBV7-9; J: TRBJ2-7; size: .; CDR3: CASSTSYYEQYF
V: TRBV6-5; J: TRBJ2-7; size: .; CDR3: CASSYPGTGGHEQYF
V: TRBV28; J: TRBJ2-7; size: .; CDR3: CASSLGTSGSYEQYF
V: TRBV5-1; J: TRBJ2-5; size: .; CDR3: CASSLGPGEETQYF
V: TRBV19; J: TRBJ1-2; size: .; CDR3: CASSMRQANYGYTF
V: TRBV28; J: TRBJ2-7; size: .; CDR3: CASRTGGSYEQYF
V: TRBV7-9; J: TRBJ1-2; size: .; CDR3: CASSFMEGFGYTF
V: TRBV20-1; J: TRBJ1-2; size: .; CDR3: CSARTGDGYTF
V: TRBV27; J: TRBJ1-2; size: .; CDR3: CASSREPSPGPYGYTF
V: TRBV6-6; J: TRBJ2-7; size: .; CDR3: CASTYGLADSYEQYF
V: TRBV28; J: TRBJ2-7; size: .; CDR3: CASSFPKTYEQYF
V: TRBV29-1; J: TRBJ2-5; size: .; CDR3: CSAARGVGGETQYF
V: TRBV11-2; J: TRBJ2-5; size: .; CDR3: CASSVRDSQETQYF
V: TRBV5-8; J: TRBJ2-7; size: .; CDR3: CASSLGGVPYEQYF
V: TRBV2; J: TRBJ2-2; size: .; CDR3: CASRRLAGDNGELFF
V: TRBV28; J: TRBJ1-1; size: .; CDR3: CASSPPEEVGTEAFF
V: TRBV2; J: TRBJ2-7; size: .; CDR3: CASSSGPPPYEQYF
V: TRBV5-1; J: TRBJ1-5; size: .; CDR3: CASSLEGTSNQPQHF